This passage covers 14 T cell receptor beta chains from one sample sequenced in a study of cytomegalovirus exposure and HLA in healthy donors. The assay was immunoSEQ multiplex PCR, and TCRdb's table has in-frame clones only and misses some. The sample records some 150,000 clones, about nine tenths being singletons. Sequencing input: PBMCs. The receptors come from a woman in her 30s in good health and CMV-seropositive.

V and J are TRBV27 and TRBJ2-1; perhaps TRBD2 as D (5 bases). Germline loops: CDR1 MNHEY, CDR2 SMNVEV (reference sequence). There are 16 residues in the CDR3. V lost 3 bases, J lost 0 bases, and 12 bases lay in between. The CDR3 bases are TGTGCCAGCAGTTTGTTAGCAGCGGACTCCTACAATGAGCAGTTCTTC. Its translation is CASSLLAADSYNEQFF.

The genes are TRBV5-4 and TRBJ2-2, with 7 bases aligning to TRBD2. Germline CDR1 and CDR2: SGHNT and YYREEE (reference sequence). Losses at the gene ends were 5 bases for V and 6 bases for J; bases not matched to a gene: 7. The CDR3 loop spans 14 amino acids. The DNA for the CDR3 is TGTGCCAGCAGTTTAGGACTAGATCCCGGGGAGCTGTTTTTT. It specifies CASSLGLDPGELFF.

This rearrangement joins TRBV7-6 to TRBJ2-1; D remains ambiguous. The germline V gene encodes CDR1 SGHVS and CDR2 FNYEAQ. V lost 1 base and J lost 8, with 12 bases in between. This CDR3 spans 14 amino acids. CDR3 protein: CASSLGSVYDEQFF. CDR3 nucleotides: TGTGCCAGCAGCTTAGGGTCAGTGTACGATGAGCAGTTCTTC.

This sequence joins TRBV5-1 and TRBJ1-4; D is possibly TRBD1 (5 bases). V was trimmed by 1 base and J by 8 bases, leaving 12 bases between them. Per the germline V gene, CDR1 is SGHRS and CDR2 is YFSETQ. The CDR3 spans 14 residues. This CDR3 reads CASSLRRGEEKLFF. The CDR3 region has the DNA TGCGCCAGCAGCTTGAGGAGGGGTGAGGAAAAACTGTTTTTT.

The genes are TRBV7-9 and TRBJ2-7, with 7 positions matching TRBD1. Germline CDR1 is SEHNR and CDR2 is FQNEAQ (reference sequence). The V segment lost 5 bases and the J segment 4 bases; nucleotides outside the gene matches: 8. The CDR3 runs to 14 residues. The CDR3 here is CASSPGDRPYEQYF. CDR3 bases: TGTGCCAGCAGCCCCGGGGACAGACCGTACGAGCAGTACTTC. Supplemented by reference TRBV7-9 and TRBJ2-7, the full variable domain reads DTGVSQNPRHKITKRGQNVTFRCDPISEHNRLYWYRQTLGQGPEFLTYFQNEAQLEKSRLLSDRFSAERPKGSFSTLEIQRTEQGDSAMYLCASSPGDRPYEQYFGPGTRLTVT.

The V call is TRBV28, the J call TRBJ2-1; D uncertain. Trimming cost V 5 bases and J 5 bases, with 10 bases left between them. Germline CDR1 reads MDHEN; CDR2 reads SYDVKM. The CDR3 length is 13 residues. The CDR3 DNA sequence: TGTGCCAGCAGTGTTGCCCTACACAATGAGCAGTTCTTC. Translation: CASSVALHNEQFF.

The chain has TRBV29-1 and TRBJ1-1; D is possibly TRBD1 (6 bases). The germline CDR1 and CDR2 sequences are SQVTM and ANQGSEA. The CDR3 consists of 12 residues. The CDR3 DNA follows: TGCGGGGGGGCCCACCTTAACACTGAAGCTTTCTTT. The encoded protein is CGGAHLNTEAFF. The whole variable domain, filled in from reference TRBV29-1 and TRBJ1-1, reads SAVISQKPSRDICQRGTSLTIQCQVDSQVTMMFWYRQQPGQSLTLIATANQGSEATYESGFVIDKFPISRPNLTFSTLTVSNMSPEDSSIYLCGGAHLNTEAFFGQGTRLTVV.

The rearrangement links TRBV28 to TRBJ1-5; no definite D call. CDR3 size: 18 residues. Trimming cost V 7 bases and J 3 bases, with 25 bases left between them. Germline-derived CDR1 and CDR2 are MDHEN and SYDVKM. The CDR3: CASTPRRGKQLFNQPQHF. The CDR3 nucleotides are TGTGCCAGCACCCCCCGGCGGGGAAAGCAACTATTCAATCAGCCCCAGCATTTT.

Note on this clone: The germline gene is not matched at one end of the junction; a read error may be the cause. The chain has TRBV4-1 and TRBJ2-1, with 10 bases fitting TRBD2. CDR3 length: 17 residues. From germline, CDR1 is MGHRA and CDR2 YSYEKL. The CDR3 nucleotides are TGCGCCAGCAGCGAAGACCCCCTAGCGGGGGAGTACAATGAGCAGTTCTTC. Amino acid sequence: CASSEDPLAGEYNEQFF.

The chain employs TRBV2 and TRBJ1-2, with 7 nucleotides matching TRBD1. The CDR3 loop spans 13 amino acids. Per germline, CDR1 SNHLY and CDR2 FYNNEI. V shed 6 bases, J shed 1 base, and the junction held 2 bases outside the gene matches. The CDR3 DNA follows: TGTGCCAGCAGCGACAGGGTTAACTATGGCTACACCTTC. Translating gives CASSDRVNYGYTF.

The CDR3 loop reads CASSLGGGAGETQYF. CDR3 bases: TGTGCCAGCAGCTTAGGGGGGGGCGCTGGGGAGACCCAGTACTTC. The J gene is TRBJ2-5, the V gene TRBV11-2; D is perhaps TRBD2 (7 bases). The CDR3 has 15 amino acids. V lost 1 base and J lost 5, with 14 bases in between. The germline V gene has CDR1 SGHAT and CDR2 FQNNGV.

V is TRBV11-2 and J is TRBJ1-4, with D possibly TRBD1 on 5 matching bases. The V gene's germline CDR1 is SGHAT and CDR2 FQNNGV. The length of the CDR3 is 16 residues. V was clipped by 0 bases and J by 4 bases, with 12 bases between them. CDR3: CASSLDPRGLNEKLFF. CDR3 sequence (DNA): TGTGCCAGCAGCTTAGATCCCCGGGGACTTAATGAAAAACTGTTTTTT.

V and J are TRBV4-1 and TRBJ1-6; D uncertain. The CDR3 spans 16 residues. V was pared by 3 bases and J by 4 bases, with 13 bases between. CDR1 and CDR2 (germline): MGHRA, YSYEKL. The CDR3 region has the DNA TGCGCCAGCAGCCAGACGCGGCGTGGGTATAATTCACCCCTCCACTTT. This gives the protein CASSQTRRGYNSPLHF.

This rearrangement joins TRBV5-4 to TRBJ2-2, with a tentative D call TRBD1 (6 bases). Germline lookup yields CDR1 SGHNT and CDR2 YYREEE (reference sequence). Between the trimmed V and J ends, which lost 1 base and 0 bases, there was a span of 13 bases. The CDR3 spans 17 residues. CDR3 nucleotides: TGTGCCAGCAGCTTGAAGGCCCGACAGGCGAACACCGGGGAGCTGTTTTTT. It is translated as CASSLKARQANTGELFF.